This TCR beta chain originates from a study of cytomegalovirus exposure and HLA in healthy donors. At the level of the study: Caucasian-associated ancestry cluster membership applied to around 76% of under 450 genotyped donors.

Amplification used 60 Vbeta primers and 13 Jbeta primers. Measured with immunoSEQ multiplex PCR; TCRdb has only the in-frame clones, and not every one. The repertoire holds under 150,000 clones, roughly four fifths seen once, with under 2% in the top ten. Comments on this clone: The CDR3 does not close with the conserved phenylalanine or tryptophan, likely indicating a read error.

Germline V CDR1 and CDR2: SGDLS, YYNGEE. CDR3 length: 15 amino acids. With 7 bases removed from V and 4 bases from J, the gap between germline ends came to 18 bases. This clonotype was obtained from a man aged 18 to 29 in good health and CMV-seronegative. The sequenced sample was PBMCs. The V gene is TRBV9, the J gene TRBJ1-3; D possibly corresponds to TRBD1 (5 bases). The CDR3 nucleotides are TGTGCCAGCGGACGTAGTGGGGCAACAGGAAACACCATATATCTT. It specifies CASGRSGATGNTIYL.